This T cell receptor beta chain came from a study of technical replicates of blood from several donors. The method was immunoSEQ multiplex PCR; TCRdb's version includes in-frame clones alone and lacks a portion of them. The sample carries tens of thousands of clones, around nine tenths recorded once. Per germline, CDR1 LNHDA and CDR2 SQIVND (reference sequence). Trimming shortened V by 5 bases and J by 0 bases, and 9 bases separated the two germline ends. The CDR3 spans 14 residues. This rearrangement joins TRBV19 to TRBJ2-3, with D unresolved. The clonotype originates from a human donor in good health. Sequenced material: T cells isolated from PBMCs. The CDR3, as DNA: TGTGCCAGTAGTGATCAGATTAGCACAGATACGCAGTATTTT. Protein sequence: CASSDQISTDTQYF. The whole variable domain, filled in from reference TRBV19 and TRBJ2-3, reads DGGITQSPKYLFRKEGQNVTLSCEQNLNHDAMYWYRQDPGQGLRLIYYSQIVNDFQKGDIAEGYSVSREKKESFPLTVTSAQKNPTAFYLCASSDQISTDTQYFGPGTRLTVL.